What follows are 3 T cell receptor beta chains derived from one specimen sequenced in a study of Ad26.COV2.S vaccination and SARS-CoV-2 variants. The data were produced by immunoSEQ multiplex PCR, yet TCRdb's version contains in-frame clones alone and is incomplete. The sample lists about 410,000 clones; approximately 91% were seen once. Treatment defined: roughly 18 received Ad26.COV2.S at low or high dose, single or two shots; roughly 5 received placebo; per-sample allocation not given. The study sampled participants on day 63 after the first vaccine or placebo injection. Source: peripheral blood, taken in a trial of Ad26.COV2.S vaccine versus placebo. These receptor sequences come from a person aged 18-60 years who received the Ad26.COV2.S COVID-19 vaccine or a placebo.

The J gene is TRBJ2-2, the V gene TRBV14; 15 bases align to TRBD2. Trimming took 2 bases from V and 5 from J; bases not matched to a gene: 6. The CDR3 extends over 18 amino acids. The germline gives CDR1 SGHDN, CDR2 FVKESK. The CDR3 nucleotides read TGTGCCAGCAGCCAACTGGGACTAGCGGGAGGTCGGACCGGGGAGCTGTTTTTT. This encodes CASSQLGLAGGRTGELFF.

The V call is TRBV11-2, the J call TRBJ2-1, with 8 bases lining up with TRBD1. Germline-derived CDR1 and CDR2 are SGHAT and FQNNGV. V lost 5 bases to trimming and J lost 5 bases; unmatched junction nucleotides: 5. The CDR3 sequence is 14 residues long. Here the CDR3 DNA reads TGTGCCAGCAGCCGGACAGGGACAGACAATGAGCAGTTCTTC. Translating it yields CASSRTGTDNEQFF.

The chain joins TRBV2 to TRBJ2-2, with a weak D call TRBD2 (5 bases). The CDR3 has 16 amino acids. CDR1 is SNHLY and CDR2 is FYNNEI in the germline V gene. With 2 bases removed from V and 8 bases from J, the gap between germline ends came to 18 bases. As DNA, the CDR3 is TGTGCCAGCAGTGAAAGGGTGGCGCCCGGGGTTGGGGAGCTGTTTTTT. It specifies CASSERVAPGVGELFF.